These 25 T cell receptor beta chains were sequenced from one sample in a study of shared clonotypes between healthy human individuals. TCRdb keeps only in-frame clones here, not all; method: immunoSEQ multiplex PCR. There are 850,000 to 1,100,000 clones in the sample; about 80% occur only once, and roughly 0.82% lies in the top ten. The sample taken for sequencing was memory CD4+ T cells from PBMCs. Sample subset: CD45RA-negative fraction. These receptors were obtained from a man between 18 and 29 years old in good health. Some clones in this sample may be carry-over from other donors' samples.

The table lists this clone with a few counts. V and J are TRBV10-3 and TRBJ2-3; weak D call: TRBD1 (6 bases). In germline, CDR1 is ENHRY, CDR2 SYGVKD. The CDR3 has 12 amino acids. The V end was cut by 10 bases, the J end by 3 bases, with 11 bases between. The CDR3 spells CATRGETDTQYF. DNA for the CDR3: TGTGCCACCAGGGGCGAGACAGATACGCAGTATTTT.

This chain connects TRBV14 to TRBJ2-7; D gene ambiguous. The CDR3 consists of 13 residues. The V end lost 1 base, the J end lost 6 bases, and 10 bases lay between the germline ends. Germline-derived CDR1 and CDR2 are SGHDN and FVKESK. CDR3 in DNA: TGTGCCAGCAGCCAAGCCCTTCCGAGCGAGCAGTACTTC. This encodes CASSQALPSEQYF.

The rearrangement joins TRBV7-2 to TRBJ1-1; D gene ambiguous. The CDR3 is 13 residues long. CDR1 and CDR2 (germline): SGHTA, FQGNSA. Trimming removed 5 bases from V and 0 bases from J, with 7 bases in between. The CDR3 spells CASSPTVNTEAFF. CDR3 nucleotide sequence: TGTGCCAGCAGCCCGACCGTGAACACTGAAGCTTTCTTT.

The chain couples TRBV29-1 to TRBJ2-5, with 9 bases identical to TRBD2. Germline V gives CDR1 SQVTM, CDR2 ANQGSEA. The CDR3 loop spans 12 amino acids. Trimming removed 4 bases from V and 7 bases from J; junction bases left unmatched: 4. CDR3 coding DNA: TGCAGCGTTGGCGGGAGGGCCGGGACCCAGTACTTC. Translating gives CSVGGRAGTQYF.

This clone was seen a handful of times. V usage is TRBV25-1 and J usage is TRBJ2-2; D is ambiguous. The length of the CDR3 is 13 residues. CDR1 is MGHDK, CDR2 SYGVNS, per germline. Trimming stripped 8 bases from V and 5 bases from J, with 12 bases between. CDR3 DNA sequence: TGTGCCAGCCCTCCTCTGAGGACCGGGGAGCTGTTTTTT. It specifies CASPPLRTGELFF.

V usage is TRBV12-5 and J usage is TRBJ2-5; 14 nucleotides align to TRBD2. This CDR3 contains 17 residues. The V gene end was trimmed by 1 base and the J gene end by 4 bases; junction bases not matched to a gene: 5. The germline V gene has CDR1 LGHNT and CDR2 FRNRAP. This CDR3 reads CASGLGLAGGLGETQYF. DNA of the CDR3: TGTGCTAGTGGTTTGGGACTAGCGGGAGGGCTGGGAGAGACCCAGTACTTC.

CDR3 nucleotides: TGTGCCAGCAGCAAAGAGGACACGTTAGCCAAAAACATTCAGTACTTC. It is translated as CASSKEDTLAKNIQYF. The chain carries TRBV21-1 and TRBJ2-4; the table calls TRBD1, which could not be checked here. TRBV21-1 is a documented pseudogene. This CDR3 region has 16 residues.

The chain employs TRBV13 and TRBJ2-2; D is tentatively TRBD1 or TRBD2 (5 bases each). The CDR3 contains 16 residues. Germline V gives CDR1 PRHDT, CDR2 FYEKMQ (reference sequence). V lost 4 bases and J lost 1, with 13 bases in between. CDR3 nucleotide sequence: TGTGCCAGCAGCTACTCCGGGACGGAGAACACCGGGGAGCTGTTTTTT. Its translation: CASSYSGTENTGELFF. The full variable domain, rest sourced from reference TRBV13 and TRBJ2-2, is AAGVIQSPRHLIKEKRETATLKCYPIPRHDTVYWYQQGPGQDPQFLISFYEKMQSDKGSIPDRFSAQQFSDYHSELNMSSLELGDSALYFCASSYSGTENTGELFFGEGSRLTVL.

V and J are TRBV5-4 and TRBJ2-7; possibly TRBD1 for D (5 bases). V was trimmed by 0 bases and J by 0 bases, leaving 10 bases between them. Germline V CDR1 and CDR2: SGHNT, YYREEE (reference sequence). The CDR3 covers 15 residues. The CDR3 coding sequence is TGTGCCAGCAGCTTGGGGGGCGCCCTCTCCTACGAGCAGTACTTC. Translating gives CASSLGGALSYEQYF.

This chain joins TRBV6-5 and TRBJ1-3, with D perhaps matching TRBD1 (6 bases). Germline V gene sequence: CDR1 MNHEY, CDR2 SVGAGI. Trimming cost V 3 bases and J 4 bases, with 13 bases left between them. The CDR3 loop spans 15 amino acids. The CDR3 DNA follows: TGTGCCAGCAGTTATAGGGGGACACTCGGAAACACCATATATTTT. Translated: CASSYRGTLGNTIYF.

The chain employs TRBV6-1 and TRBJ1-2, with a tentative D call TRBD1 (5 bases). The ends were cut back, 6 bases at V and 7 bases at J, with 18 bases in the middle. Germline V gives CDR1 MNHNS, CDR2 SASEGT. There are 14 residues in the CDR3. In nucleotides, the CDR3 is TGTGCCAGCAGCCCGGACACTTTCACTACTGGCTACACCTTC. Protein: CASSPDTFTTGYTF.

This chain links TRBV14 with TRBJ2-3; 10 nucleotides agree with TRBD2. The CDR3 consists of 20 residues. Germline V gives CDR1 SGHDN, CDR2 FVKESK. V was clipped by 4 bases and J by 5 bases; unmatched bases: 21. The CDR3 protein is CASSPYEPLEAGGRGDTQYF. The CDR3 nucleotides are TGTGCCAGCAGCCCTTACGAACCCCTCGAAGCGGGAGGGCGTGGAGATACGCAGTATTTT. The whole variable domain, remainder taken from reference TRBV14 and TRBJ2-3, is EAGVTQFPSHSVIEKGQTVTLRCDPISGHDNLYWYRRVMGKEIKFLLHFVKESKQDESGMPNNRFLAERTGGTYSTLKVQPAELEDSGVYFCASSPYEPLEAGGRGDTQYFGPGTRLTVL.

This clone was picked up many times. The chain combines TRBV7-8 with TRBJ1-1; TRBD1 matches at 9 bases. This CDR3 contains 15 residues. CDR1 and CDR2 from the germline V gene are SGHVS and FQNEAQ. J lost 1 base, V lost 5 bases, and 5 bases had no gene match. CDR3 region: CASSPRTGANTEAFF. The DNA of the CDR3 is TGTGCCAGCAGCCCCAGGACAGGGGCGAACACTGAAGCTTTCTTT.

The gene calls are TRBV15 and TRBJ2-2; no definite D call. Trimming pared 4 bases from V and 0 bases from J, leaving 3 bases between. CDR1 LNHNV and CDR2 YYDKDF come from the germline V gene (reference sequence). The CDR3 sequence is 13 residues long. The CDR3 loop is CATSKANTGELFF. Here the CDR3 DNA reads TGTGCCACCAGCAAAGCGAACACCGGGGAGCTGTTTTTT. Variable domain in full (rest from reference TRBV15 and TRBJ2-2): DAMVIQNPRYQVTQFGKPVTLSCSQTLNHNVMYWYQQKSSQAPKLLFHYYDKDFNNEADTPDNFQSRRPNTSFCFLDIRSPGLGDTAMYLCATSKANTGELFFGEGSRLTVL.

The rearrangement links TRBV6-1 to TRBJ1-1; no clear D gene. The CDR3 length is 16 residues. Germline values: CDR1 MNHNS, CDR2 SASEGT. Trimming pared 2 bases from V and 0 bases from J, leaving 13 bases between. CDR3 protein: CASSEYGPPVNTEAFF. The CDR3 bases are TGTGCCAGCAGTGAATATGGGCCGCCGGTGAACACTGAAGCTTTCTTT.

This clone was seen only once. V gene TRBV4-1 combines with J gene TRBJ2-7; D not resolved. CDR3 length: 17 residues. V was pared by 2 bases and J by 0 bases, with 17 bases between. Per the germline V gene, CDR1 is MGHRA and CDR2 is YSYEKL. The CDR3 protein is CASSQLVNGRSSYEQYF. The CDR3 nucleotides are TGCGCCAGCAGCCAATTAGTAAACGGAAGGAGCTCCTACGAGCAGTACTTC.

This clone was found once. The rearrangement uses TRBV5-1 and TRBJ2-5; D remains unclear. Deletions cut 1 base from V and 2 bases from J, with 6 bases between. The CDR3 is made up of 13 amino acids. The V gene's germline CDR1 is SGHRS and CDR2 YFSETQ. The CDR3 DNA sequence: TGCGCCAGCAGCTTGATGGCTCAAGAGACCCAGTACTTC. Amino acids: CASSLMAQETQYF.

The V and J genes are TRBV6-5 and TRBJ2-3; D may match TRBD1 or TRBD2 (5 bases each). Trimming removed 6 bases from V and 6 bases from J, with 13 bases in between. Per germline, CDR1 MNHEY and CDR2 SVGAGI. The CDR3 consists of 13 residues. The chain's CDR3 is CASSSDGADTQYF. In DNA, the CDR3 is TGTGCCAGCAGCTCGGACGGGGCGGATACGCAGTATTTT.

The rearrangement links TRBV28 to TRBJ2-7, with D uncertain. The CDR3 is 11 amino acids. In germline, CDR1 is MDHEN, CDR2 SYDVKM. Trimming removed 5 bases at V and 4 bases at J, with 6 bases between. The CDR3 reads CASSPRYEQYF. CDR3 DNA sequence: TGTGCCAGCAGTCCCCGGTACGAGCAGTACTTC.

This rearrangement joins TRBV7-9 to TRBJ2-3, with D possibly being TRBD2 (5 bases). This CDR3 has 15 residues. The germline CDR1 and CDR2 sequences are SEHNR and FQNEAQ (reference sequence). V was clipped by 3 bases and J by 1 base, with 11 bases between them. The CDR3 is CASSLRDLGTDTQYF. DNA for the CDR3: TGTGCCAGCAGCTTGAGGGATCTGGGCACAGATACGCAGTATTTT.

The CDR3 DNA is TGTGCCAGCAACACAGGTTGGGGACTTTCCAATGAGCAGTTCTTC. This translates into CASNTGWGLSNEQFF. V gene TRBV28 combines with J gene TRBJ2-1, with D possibly matching TRBD2 (6 bases). The CDR3 spans 15 residues. V shed 7 bases and J shed 6 bases, with 19 bases lying between them. Germline assignment: CDR1 MDHEN and CDR2 SYDVKM.

The V gene is TRBV5-1, the J gene TRBJ2-5, with D tentatively TRBD2 (5 bases). Germline CDR1 is SGHRS and CDR2 is YFSETQ. Between the trimmed V and J ends, which lost 0 bases and 5 bases, there was a span of 14 bases. CDR3 size: 15 residues. CDR3 DNA sequence: TGCGCCAGCAGCTTGGGGCCCTTCGGCGGGGAGACCCAGTACTTC. Residues: CASSLGPFGGETQYF.

This chain links TRBV7-3 with TRBJ2-7; D is perhaps TRBD1 (6 bases). This CDR3 is 15 amino acids long. CDR1 and CDR2 (germline): SGHTA, FQGTGA. The V and J ends lost 4 bases and 1 base respectively, with 14 bases between them. This CDR3 is CASSSQGLVSYEQYF. The CDR3 region has the DNA TGTGCCAGCAGCTCCCAGGGGCTGGTATCCTACGAGCAGTACTTC.

The chain couples TRBV2 to TRBJ2-2; unclear D gene. V lost 4 bases to trimming and J lost 0 bases, with 9 bases between them. Germline CDR1 SNHLY, CDR2 FYNNEI. The CDR3 runs to 15 residues. The CDR3 reads CASSVSRTNTGELFF. The CDR3, as DNA: TGTGCCAGCAGTGTGTCTCGAACGAACACCGGGGAGCTGTTTTTT.

This clone has a handful of counts. The gene calls are TRBV30 and TRBJ2-1; tentatively, D is TRBD2 (5 bases). V lost 3 bases, J lost 0 bases, and 6 bases lay in between. Germline loops: CDR1 GTSNPN, CDR2 SVGIG (reference sequence). The CDR3 consists of 13 residues. The CDR3 is CAWRRDSYNEQFF. As DNA, the CDR3 is TGTGCCTGGAGACGGGACTCCTACAATGAGCAGTTCTTC.